Listed below are T cell receptor beta chains from one sample, sequenced in a study of blood T cell dynamics during melanoma immunotherapy. Assay: immunoSEQ multiplex PCR; the TCRdb copy retains only in-frame clones and omits some. The sample carries more than 6,500 clones, approximately 88% recorded once. The sample consisted of blood, taken from a patient treated with checkpoint blockade. Receptors originate from a human donor with melanoma. Some clones in this sample may be carry-over from other donors' samples. Each CDR3 is given with its conserved first and last residue.

v_call	j_call	cdr3_aa
TRBV2	TRBJ2-3	CASSGPGRSTDTQYF
TRBV7-9	TRBJ2-1	CASSQWASGRQYNEQFF
TRBV18	TRBJ1-5	CASSPEQPQHF
TRBV5-4	TRBJ2-3	CASSSPGFSTDTQYF
TRBV5-6	TRBJ1-2	CASSPRGPNYGYTF
TRBV5-1	TRBJ1-6	CASSLRQSGTGDSPLHF
TRBV5-6	TRBJ2-7	CASSLLTGYYEQYF
TRBV6-5	TRBJ1-2	CASSPDRNYGYTF
TRBV5-6	TRBJ1-4	CASSRTGNNEKLFF
TRBV9	TRBJ1-2	CASSVEYGGQAYTF
TRBV6-6	TRBJ2-6	CASSPQGSGANVLTF
TRBV29-1	TRBJ1-2	CSVGDGMDYGYTF
TRBV28	TRBJ2-5	CASSFESGRPQETQYF
TRBV6-1	TRBJ2-5	CASSGGGQKETQYF
TRBV6-4	TRBJ1-6	CASSDPSSSYNSPLHF
TRBV28	TRBJ2-5	CASREPLHQETQYF
TRBV10-3	TRBJ2-5	CAISETRETQYF
TRBV11-2	TRBJ2-7	CASSSPSYEQYF
TRBV7-2	TRBJ1-6	CASSSHSPLHF
TRBV29-1	TRBJ2-3	CSTDTDTQYF
TRBV5-1	TRBJ2-4	CASSPGRTELAKNIQYF
TRBV27	TRBJ1-3	CASRMTGGNTIYF
TRBV5-1	TRBJ2-1	CASSPRLAGGVNEQFF
TRBV2	TRBJ1-5	CASSDRVGNQPQHF
TRBV11-2	TRBJ1-5	CASSLAGDQPQHF
TRBV6-1	TRBJ1-2	CASSEAFPSSGYGYTF
TRBV19	TRBJ1-3	CASGSSGNTIYF
TRBV5-5	TRBJ2-5	CASSLAVAPTDGDQYF
TRBV13	-	CASSSHDNFYEQYF
TRBV10-3	TRBJ2-7	CAISGGQGTVEQYF
TRBV18	TRBJ1-6	CASSHGTGQINSPLHF
TRBV30	TRBJ1-2	CAWIPPGGYGYTF
TRBV18	TRBJ1-5	CASSPARNSNQPQHF
TRBV6-1	TRBJ1-6	CASNPGRYSPLHF
TRBV19	TRBJ1-3	CASSMGLYSGNTIYF
TRBV7-9	TRBJ2-1	CASSSQGAYEQFF
TRBV19	TRBJ2-7	CASGTGRSYEQYF
TRBV7-2	TRBJ2-7	CASSLAHQRGGLYEQYF
TRBV5-4	TRBJ1-1	CASSQDSIEAFF
TRBV6-1	TRBJ1-1	CASSSTENTEAFF
TRBV7-8	TRBJ2-7	CASRDGNLDYEQYF
TRBV6-6	TRBJ1-1	CASRGVYTEAFF
TRBV5-1	TRBJ2-6	CASSAGTGTSGANVLTF
TRBV6-6	TRBJ2-3	CASSYSVRGGPDTQYF
TRBV2	TRBJ2-7	CASSVFQTYEQYF
TRBV21-1	TRBJ2-3	CASSKARGGSGATDTQYF
TRBV2	TRBJ1-5	CASRPTGQPQHF
TRBV7-9	TRBJ2-5	CASSLDEDQETQYF
TRBV7-9	TRBJ1-6	CASSKRQGVNSPLHF
TRBV10-3	TRBJ2-7	CAISESPGAAYEQYF
TRBV18	TRBJ2-5	CASSTGQVQETQYF
TRBV16	TRBJ2-3	CASSQSRVITDTQYF
TRBV7-2	TRBJ2-1	CASSSYRSEQFF
TRBV5-5	TRBJ2-3	CASSLAGTGGTDTQYF